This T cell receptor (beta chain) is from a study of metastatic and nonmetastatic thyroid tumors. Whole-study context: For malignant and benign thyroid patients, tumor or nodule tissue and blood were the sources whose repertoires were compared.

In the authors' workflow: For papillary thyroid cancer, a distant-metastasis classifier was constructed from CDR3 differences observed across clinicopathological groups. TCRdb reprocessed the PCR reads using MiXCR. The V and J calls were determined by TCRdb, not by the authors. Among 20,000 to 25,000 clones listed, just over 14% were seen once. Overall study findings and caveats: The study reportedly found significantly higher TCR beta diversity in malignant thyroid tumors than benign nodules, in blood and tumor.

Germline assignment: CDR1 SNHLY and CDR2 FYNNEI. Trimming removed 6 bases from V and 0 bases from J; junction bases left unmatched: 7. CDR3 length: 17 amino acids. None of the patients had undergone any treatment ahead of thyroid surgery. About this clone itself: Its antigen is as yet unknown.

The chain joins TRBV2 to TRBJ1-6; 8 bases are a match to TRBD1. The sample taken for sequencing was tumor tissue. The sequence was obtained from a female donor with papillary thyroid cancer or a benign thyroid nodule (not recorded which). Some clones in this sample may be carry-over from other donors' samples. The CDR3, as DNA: TGTGCCAGCAGGGACGACAGGGGTAGCTCCTATAATTCACCCCTCCACTTT. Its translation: CASRDDRGSSYNSPLHF. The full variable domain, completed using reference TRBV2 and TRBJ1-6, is EPEVTQTPSHQVTQMGQEVILRCVPISNHLYFYWYRQILGQKVEFLVSFYNNEISEKSEIFDDQFSVERPDGSNFTLKIRSTKLEDSAMYFCASRDDRGSSYNSPLHFGNGTRLTVT.